Shown below are 14 T cell receptor beta chains from a single sample sequenced in a study of immune cell composition in non-small cell lung cancer. Using immunoSEQ multiplex PCR, the repertoire was profiled, and TCRdb retains in-frame clones only, with some absent. The sample lists over 2,000 clones, 76% occurring once. The sample was lung tumor tissue. These TCRs come from a human donor with non-small cell lung cancer.

This clone was found once. The chain employs TRBV18 and TRBJ2-3, with D possibly matching TRBD2 (6 bases). Looked up from germline, CDR1 is KGHSH and CDR2 is LQKENI. The CDR3 extends over 17 amino acids. Deletions cut 5 bases from V and 5 bases from J, with 23 bases between. CDR3 coding DNA: TGTGCCAGCTCAACAGCCTCGGCGGGGCCACCCAGAGATACGCAGTATTTT. This translates into CASSTASAGPPRDTQYF.

The J gene is TRBJ2-7, the V gene TRBV5-1, with 10 bases fitting TRBD2. The CDR3 has 16 amino acids. J was trimmed by 0 bases and V by 2 bases; bases with no gene match: 5. CDR1 and CDR2 from the germline V gene are SGHRS and YFSETQ. The CDR3 DNA sequence: TGCGCCAGCAGCTTCCTAGCGGGGGCATTCTCCTACGAGCAGTACTTC. Its translation: CASSFLAGAFSYEQYF.

This clone has more than one count but fewer than ten. J is TRBJ2-6 and V is TRBV14; a weak D match, TRBD1 (5 bases). Germline V gives CDR1 SGHDN, CDR2 FVKESK. This CDR3 spans 16 amino acids. V lost 1 base and J 5 bases, leaving 12 bases between the germline ends. The CDR3 sequence: CASSQVQGKRANVLTF. The CDR3 coding sequence is TGTGCCAGCAGCCAAGTTCAGGGTAAACGGGCCAACGTCCTGACTTTC.

The V and J genes are TRBV7-2 and TRBJ1-5, with 10 bases lining up with TRBD1. After removal of 1 base from V and 3 bases from J, the junction contained 3 bases not matched to a gene. The CDR3 is made up of 16 amino acids. Germline CDR1 reads SGHTA; CDR2 reads FQGNSA. DNA of the CDR3: TGTGCCAGCAGCTTAGTTGGGACAGGGGACAATCAGCCCCAGCATTTT. Translation gives CASSLVGTGDNQPQHF.

The table lists this clone with a count of one. The chain couples TRBV19 to TRBJ1-5; D remains unclear. Looked up from germline, CDR1 is LNHDA and CDR2 is SQIVND (reference sequence). V dropped 0 bases and J dropped 7 bases, with 10 bases sitting between them. CDR3 size: 14 residues. Here the CDR3 DNA reads TGTGCCAGTAGTATAGACCGAACGAGGCAGCCCCAGCATTTT. Translating gives CASSIDRTRQPQHF. Using reference TRBV19 and TRBJ1-5 for the parts outside the CDR3, the full variable domain is DGGITQSPKYLFRKEGQNVTLSCEQNLNHDAMYWYRQDPGQGLRLIYYSQIVNDFQKGDIAEGYSVSREKKESFPLTVTSAQKNPTAFYLCASSIDRTRQPQHFGDGTRLSIL.

This chain joins TRBV19 and TRBJ2-1, with TRBD1 identical over 7 bases. Germline CDR1 reads LNHDA; CDR2 reads SQIVND (reference sequence). The CDR3 consists of 15 residues. J gave up 15 bases and V 2 bases, and 16 bases lay outside the gene matches. This CDR3 reads CASSIPPGQARGMFF. The CDR3 DNA reads TGTGCCAGTAGTATACCTCCCGGACAGGCCCGAGGAATGTTCTTC.

The gene calls are TRBV5-8 and TRBJ2-7; TRBD1 aligns across 8 bases. This CDR3 is 12 amino acids long. Per the germline V gene, CDR1 is SGHTS and CDR2 is YDEGEE. Trimming at V came to 5 bases and at J to 6 bases, leaving 4 bases not matched to a gene. The CDR3, as DNA: TGTGCCAGCAGTCGGACAGGGCTCGAGCAGTACTTC. Translated: CASSRTGLEQYF.

The chain combines TRBV5-5 with TRBJ1-1; a possible D gene is TRBD1 (6 bases). CDR1 is SGHKS, CDR2 YYEKEE, per germline (reference sequence). Trimming stripped 0 bases from V and 11 bases from J, with 20 bases between. The length of the CDR3 is 15 residues. The CDR3 coding sequence is TGTGCCAGCAGCTTGGGCCGCCCAGACAGGAGGTCGGCTTTCTTT. As protein: CASSLGRPDRRSAFF.

The rearrangement links TRBV6-6 to TRBJ2-1; TRBD2 agrees at 10 bases. The V gene's germline CDR1 is MNHNY and CDR2 SVGAGI (reference sequence). The trim removed 8 bases at V and 5 bases at J, leaving 3 bases unmatched. This CDR3 region has 13 residues. The CDR3 region has the DNA TGTGCCAGCCGGACTAGCGGTAACAATGAGCAGTTCTTC. Its protein product is CASRTSGNNEQFF.

This chain links TRBV15 with TRBJ2-3; 9 bases line up with TRBD1. Germline CDR1 reads LNHNV; CDR2 reads YYDKDF (reference sequence). The CDR3 is 17 amino acids. Unmatched junction bases numbered 7, after V lost 0 bases and J lost 3 bases. The CDR3 spells CATSRDRVGTGTDTQYF. DNA for the CDR3: TGTGCCACCAGCAGAGATCGCGTCGGGACAGGGACAGATACGCAGTATTTT.

The rearrangement links TRBV5-1 to TRBJ2-2; 7 bases match TRBD2. CDR3 size: 16 residues. The germline gives CDR1 SGHRS, CDR2 YFSETQ. Unmatched junction bases numbered 5, after V lost 0 bases and J lost 3 bases. CDR3 region: CASSLEAGVHTGELFF. The CDR3 DNA reads as TGCGCCAGCAGCTTGGAGGCGGGGGTACACACCGGGGAGCTGTTTTTT.

The J gene is TRBJ2-3, the V gene TRBV4-2; 7 bases fit TRBD2. CDR1 LGHNA and CDR2 YNFKEQ come from the germline V gene. After removal of 0 bases from V and 2 bases from J, the junction contained 8 bases not matched to a gene. This CDR3 spans 17 amino acids. The CDR3 nucleotides read TGTGCCAGCAGCCAAGATCGCGGGGGTTTCAACACAGATACGCAGTATTTT. Protein product: CASSQDRGGFNTDTQYF.

This clone was picked up a small number of times. The chain employs TRBV25-1 and TRBJ1-2, with unresolved D. V lost 5 bases, J lost 4 bases, and 8 bases lay in between. The CDR3 consists of 12 residues. Germline CDR1 and CDR2: MGHDK and SYGVNS. CDR3 region: CASSSPRYGYTF. The CDR3 bases are TGTGCCAGCAGTTCCCCTCGCTATGGCTACACCTTC.

This chain links TRBV20-1 with TRBJ1-2; 7 bases align to TRBD1. Germline CDR1 is DFQATT and CDR2 is SNEGSKA (reference sequence). Trimming removed 3 bases from V and 10 bases from J; junction bases left unmatched: 5. CDR3 length: 11 residues. CDR3 residues: CSARDDRDYTF. CDR3 nucleotides: TGCAGTGCTAGGGACGACAGGGACTACACCTTC.